One sample yielded the 7 T cell receptor beta chains listed below, sequenced in a study of shared clonotypes between healthy human individuals. Sequencing used immunoSEQ multiplex PCR; TCRdb keeps in-frame clones, though not all of them. Of a few million clones in the sample, 90% to 95% were seen once. The specimen was naive CD4+ T cells from PBMCs. Subset of the sample: CD45RA+ positively selected. Source of these receptors: a man between 18 and 35 years old in good health. Some clones in this sample may be carry-over from other donors' samples.

The DNA of the CDR3 is TGTGCCAGCAGCTTCCGGACGGTAAACTATGGCTACACCTTC. Translated: CASSFRTVNYGYTF. This chain links TRBV7-2 with TRBJ1-2; D is undetermined. This CDR3 comprises 14 residues. Germline V gene lookup returns CDR1 SGHTA and CDR2 FQGNSA. V was shortened by 3 bases and J by 2 bases, with 10 bases between the two germline ends.

This chain connects TRBV6-5 to TRBJ1-2; 10 bases are a match to TRBD1. The trim removed 6 bases at V and 3 bases at J, leaving 4 bases unmatched. In germline, CDR1 is MNHEY, CDR2 SVGAGI. There are 14 residues in the CDR3. This CDR3 is CASRGQGGYYGYTF. In DNA form, the CDR3 reads TGTGCCAGCAGAGGACAGGGGGGGTACTATGGCTACACCTTC.

There are a few counts of this clone. This chain connects TRBV6-6 to TRBJ1-5; TRBD1 might be the D (6 bases). Trimming stripped 4 bases from V and 2 bases from J, with 9 bases between. Looked up from germline, CDR1 is MNHNY and CDR2 is SVGAGI (reference sequence). The CDR3 spans 14 residues. DNA of the CDR3: TGTGCCAGCAGTTTCCCAGGGGGCAATCAGCCCCAGCATTTT. Translation: CASSFPGGNQPQHF.

CDR3 protein: CASSRGQEDIYEQYF. The CDR3 region has the DNA TGCGCCAGCAGCCGCGGACAGGAGGATATTTACGAGCAGTACTTC. V gene TRBV4-3 combines with J gene TRBJ2-7; 7 nucleotides line up with TRBD1. V lost 4 bases, J lost 4 bases, and 10 bases stayed unmatched. Germline lookup yields CDR1 LGHNA and CDR2 YSLEER. The CDR3 is made up of 15 amino acids.

The rearrangement uses TRBV6-1 and TRBJ2-1; D is unclear. The germline V gene encodes CDR1 MNHNS and CDR2 SASEGT. The CDR3 covers 11 residues. V lost 1 base, J lost 10 bases, and 5 bases lay in between. Written as DNA, the CDR3 is TGTGCCAGCAGTGAAGGAGGCGAGCAGTTCTTC. Translation: CASSEGGEQFF.

In regard to this clone: Different DNA sequences within this sample yield the same CDR3. The chain couples TRBV7-3 to TRBJ2-1, with no clear D. This CDR3 is built from 13 residues. CDR1 SGHTA and CDR2 FQGTGA come from the germline V gene. V lost 0 bases to trimming and J lost 5 bases, with 5 bases between them. DNA of the CDR3: TGTGCCAGCAGCTTAACTCGGGACAATGAGCAGTTCTTC. Its translation is CASSLTRDNEQFF.

This rearrangement joins TRBV7-9 to TRBJ1-5; D is unclear. V lost 1 base, J lost 5 bases, and 6 bases lay in between. Germline CDR1 SEHNR, CDR2 FQNEAQ (reference sequence). The CDR3 sequence is 13 residues long. In DNA form, the CDR3 reads TGTGCCAGCAGCTTAGAAGCCTATCAGCCCCAGCATTTT. This translates into CASSLEAYQPQHF.